This TCR beta chain was identified during a study of T cells in localized non-small cell lung cancer. V lost 5 bases to trimming and J lost 7 bases, with 14 bases between them. Germline assignment: CDR1 SGHTA and CDR2 FQGNSA. This CDR3 is built from 13 residues. Using immunoSEQ multiplex PCR, the repertoire was profiled, and TCRdb retains in-frame clones only, with some absent. The table shows about 70,000 clones, with roughly nine tenths occurring only once. This sequence was found in a male donor at least 60 years old with stage III squamous cell lung carcinoma. The specimen was peripheral blood, collected before any cancer treatment. The chain is built from TRBV7-2 and TRBJ1-2; D call uncertain. The CDR3 nucleotides read TGTGCCAGCAGCCCCGGAGGTCAAGGTGGCTACACCTTC. The encoded protein is CASSPGGQGGYTF.